This T cell receptor beta chain was documented in a study of post-analysis software for immune sequencing data. Study results and limitations: The study found TRBV5-6, TRBV5-1 and TRBV20-1 among five TRBV segments more frequent in patients than controls.

This clonotype turned up a few times. Its antigen is not identified. Unique molecular identifiers featured in each of the TCR beta cDNA libraries. From around 1 to 9.1 million T cells, 400,000 to 600,000 cDNA molecules were obtained. One entry per CDR3 protein, called by TCRdb with MiXCR from the PCR reads. This table has hundreds of thousands of distinct CDR3 sequences, 55% to 60% appearing once. Per the germline V gene, CDR1 is SNHLY and CDR2 is FYNNEI. After removal of 1 base from V and 5 bases from J, the junction contained 2 bases not matched to a gene. This CDR3 spans 14 amino acids. Sequences were obtained from blood. The rearrangement joins TRBV2 to TRBJ1-5; TRBD1 matches 7 bases. This receptor was obtained from a girl aged 2-10 years with multiple sclerosis. The CDR3 region is CASSEGTGHQPQHF. CDR3 DNA sequence: TGTGCCAGCAGTGAAGGGACAGGCCATCAGCCCCAGCATTTT.